This T cell receptor (beta chain) is drawn from a study of PD-L1 blockade in urothelial cancer. This clone was found many times. There are 15 residues in the CDR3. Germline V gives CDR1 MNHGY, CDR2 SAAAGT. Trimming took 5 bases from V and 0 from J, leaving 11 bases between them. Synthetic templates analogous to TCR were spiked into all PCRs individually. Clones were read by immunoSEQ multiplex PCR, and TCRdb kept only the in-frame ones, dropping some. This sample has more than 35,000 clones; roughly 38% occur once, and the top ten carry more than 8.5%. This clonotype was sampled from a man between 60 and 70 years old with urothelial cancer. This chain uses TRBV6-8 with TRBJ1-5, with D tentatively TRBD1 (5 bases). The sequences come from tumor tissue, collected before atezolizumab (anti-PD-L1) treatment. The CDR3: CASSDAGFSNQPQHF. The CDR3 DNA reads as TGTGCCAGCAGTGACGCAGGGTTTAGCAATCAGCCCCAGCATTTT.